Given below is one TCR beta chain in context. As yet, its antigen is unknown. This sample was included in a study of cytomegalovirus exposure and HLA in healthy donors. General study points: In a later analysis, TCR beta V- and J-gene trimming showed a link to a missense DCLRE1C variant. Segments of the TCR beta V type were, in most cases, productive about 90% or about 30% of the time in an earlier analysis. It was about 150 TCR beta chains that were listed as cytomegalovirus-associated.

PCR primers comprised 60 Vbeta and 13 Jbeta primers. TCRdb's copy holds only in-frame clones and misses some; the assay was immunoSEQ multiplex PCR. The sample contains 150,000 to 250,000 clones, around 78% of which appear only once. The sequenced sample was PBMCs. The sequence came from a man aged 25-45 years in good health and CMV-seronegative.

CDR3 coding DNA: TGTGCCAGCAGCTCACAGCCTTCCGGGACAGGGAAAGATACGCAGTATTTT. It yields the protein CASSSQPSGTGKDTQYF. J is TRBJ2-3 and V is TRBV11-3, with 9 bases aligning to TRBD1. The V gene's germline CDR1 is SGHNT and CDR2 YENEEA. V trimming: 4 bases; J trimming: 5 bases; junction bases outside the gene matches: 13. The CDR3 is made up of 17 amino acids.